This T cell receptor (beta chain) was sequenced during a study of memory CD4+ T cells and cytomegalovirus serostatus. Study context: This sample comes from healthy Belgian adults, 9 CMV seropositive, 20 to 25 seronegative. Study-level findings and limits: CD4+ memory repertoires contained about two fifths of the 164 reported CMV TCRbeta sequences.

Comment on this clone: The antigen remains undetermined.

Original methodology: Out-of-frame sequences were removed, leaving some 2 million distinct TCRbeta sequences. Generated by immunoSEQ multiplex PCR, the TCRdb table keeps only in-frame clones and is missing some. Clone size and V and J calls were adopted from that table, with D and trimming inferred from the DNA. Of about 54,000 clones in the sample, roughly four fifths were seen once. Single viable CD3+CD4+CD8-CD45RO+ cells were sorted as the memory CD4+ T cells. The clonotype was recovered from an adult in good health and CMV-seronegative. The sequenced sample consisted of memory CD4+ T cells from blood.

The CDR3 DNA reads as TGTGCCAGCAGCGGACCCCGACTGACCTACGAGCAGTACTTC. It codes for CASSGPRLTYEQYF. V gene TRBV11-2 combines with J gene TRBJ2-7; D is unresolved. Germline lookup yields CDR1 SGHAT and CDR2 FQNNGV. This CDR3 spans 14 amino acids. Trimming stripped 5 bases from V and 2 bases from J, with 13 bases between.